The 4 T cell receptor beta chains given below trace back to one sample, sequenced in a study of T cell responses to AZD1222 COVID-19 vaccine (dated by TCRdb to about 2021). Sample time point, as interpreted from the label and publication: baseline before first vaccination. Library method: the immunoSEQ multiplex PCR assay. Held by TCRdb, this immuneACCESS table contains in-frame sequences only and omits some clones. Under half of the omission traces to an unresolved V gene where checked; the cause of the rest is unknown. For this sample there are approximately 110,000 clones; roughly nine tenths appear just once. 7% to 9% of the sample comes from the top ten. The input for sequencing was peripheral blood, taken on day 0 of AZD1222 vaccination. These receptors came from an adult in good health.

In its sample, this clone was seen a few times. The chain employs TRBV4-1 and TRBJ1-1; 10 bases align to TRBD1. Germline V gene sequence: CDR1 MGHRA, CDR2 YSYEKL. The CDR3 is 16 amino acids. The junction had 10 bases not matched to a gene; V was cut back by 4 bases and J by 5 bases. The CDR3 DNA sequence: TGCGCCAGCAGCCCTGGGAGGACAGGGGGAAGGACTGAAGCTTTCTTT. This sequence encodes CASSPGRTGGRTEAFF.

The chain couples TRBV6-1 to TRBJ1-2; D not certain. Germline CDR1 MNHNS, CDR2 SASEGT. Trimming took off 0 bases at V and 0 bases at J, with 5 bases between the two ends. The CDR3 contains 14 residues. This CDR3 reads CASSEAPTNYGYTF. The CDR3 bases are TGTGCCAGCAGTGAAGCGCCCACTAACTATGGCTACACCTTC.

This chain joins TRBV15 and TRBJ2-3, with 8 bases aligning to TRBD1. The J segment lost 2 bases and the V segment lost 1 base, leaving 2 bases of the junction unmatched. Germline CDR1 and CDR2: LNHNV and YYDKDF (reference sequence). The CDR3 runs to 15 residues. The CDR3 region has the DNA TGTGCCACCAGCAGAGCCAGGGGGCACACAGATACGCAGTATTTT. Encoded protein: CATSRARGHTDTQYF. Full variable domain (remainder filled in from reference TRBV15 and TRBJ2-3): DAMVIQNPRYQVTQFGKPVTLSCSQTLNHNVMYWYQQKSSQAPKLLFHYYDKDFNNEADTPDNFQSRRPNTSFCFLDIRSPGLGDTAMYLCATSRARGHTDTQYFGPGTRLTVL.

The J gene is TRBJ1-1, the V gene TRBV19; 7 bases match TRBD1. Per the germline V gene, CDR1 is LNHDA and CDR2 is SQIVND (reference sequence). J was trimmed by 5 bases and V by 5 bases; bases with no gene match: 5. The CDR3 is 13 residues long. CDR3: CASSYRQGTEAFF. CDR3 nucleotide sequence: TGTGCCAGTAGTTATAGACAGGGAACTGAAGCTTTCTTT.